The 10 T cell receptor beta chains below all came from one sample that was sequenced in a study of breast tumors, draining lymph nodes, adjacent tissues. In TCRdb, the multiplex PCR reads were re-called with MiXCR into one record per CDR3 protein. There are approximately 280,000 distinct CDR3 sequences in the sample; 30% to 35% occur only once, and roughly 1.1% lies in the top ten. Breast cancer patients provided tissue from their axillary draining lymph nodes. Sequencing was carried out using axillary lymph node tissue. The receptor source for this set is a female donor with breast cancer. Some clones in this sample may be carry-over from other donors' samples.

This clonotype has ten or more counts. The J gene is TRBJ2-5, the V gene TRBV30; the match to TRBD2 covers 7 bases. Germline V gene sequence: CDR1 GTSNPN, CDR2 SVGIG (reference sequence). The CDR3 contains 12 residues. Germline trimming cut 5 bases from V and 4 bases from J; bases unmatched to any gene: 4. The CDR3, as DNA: TGTGCCTGGGGCCCGGGAGGAGAGACCCAGTACTTC. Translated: CAWGPGGETQYF.

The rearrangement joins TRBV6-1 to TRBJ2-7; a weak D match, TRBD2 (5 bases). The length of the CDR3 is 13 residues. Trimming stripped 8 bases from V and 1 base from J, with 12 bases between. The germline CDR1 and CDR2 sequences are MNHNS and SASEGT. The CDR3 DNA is TGTGCCAGCTGCTGGGGAGAATCCTACGAGCAGTACTTC. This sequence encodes CASCWGESYEQYF.

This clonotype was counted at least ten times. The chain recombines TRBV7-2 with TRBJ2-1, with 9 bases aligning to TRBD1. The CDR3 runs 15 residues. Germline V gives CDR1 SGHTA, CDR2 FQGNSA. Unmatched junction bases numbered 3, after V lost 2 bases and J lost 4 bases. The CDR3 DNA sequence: TGTGCCAGCAGCTTAAAGACAGGGGGGTACAATGAGCAGTTCTTC. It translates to CASSLKTGGYNEQFF.

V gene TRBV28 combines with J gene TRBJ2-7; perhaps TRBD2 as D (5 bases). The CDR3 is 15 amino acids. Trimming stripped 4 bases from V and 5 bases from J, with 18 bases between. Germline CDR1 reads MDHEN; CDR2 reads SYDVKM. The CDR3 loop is CASSSPGAGRDEQYF. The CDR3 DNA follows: TGTGCCAGCAGTTCCCCTGGCGCGGGTAGGGACGAGCAGTACTTC.

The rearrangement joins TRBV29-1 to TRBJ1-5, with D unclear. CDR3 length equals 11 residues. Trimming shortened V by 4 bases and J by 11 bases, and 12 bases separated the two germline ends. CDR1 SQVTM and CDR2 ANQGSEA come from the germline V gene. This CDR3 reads CSVGDIGTQHF. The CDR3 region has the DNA TGCAGCGTTGGAGACATCGGGACCCAGCATTTT. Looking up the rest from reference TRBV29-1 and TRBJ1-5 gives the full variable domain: SAVISQKPSRDICQRGTSLTIQCQVDSQVTMMFWYRQQPGQSLTLIATANQGSEATYESGFVIDKFPISRPNLTFSTLTVSNMSPEDSSIYLCSVGDIGTQHFGDGTRLSIL.

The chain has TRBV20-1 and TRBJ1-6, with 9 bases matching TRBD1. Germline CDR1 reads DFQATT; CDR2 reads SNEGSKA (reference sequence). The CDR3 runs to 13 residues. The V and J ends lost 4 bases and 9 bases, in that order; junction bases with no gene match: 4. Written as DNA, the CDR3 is TGCAGTGCTAACCGGGACAGGGCTTCACCCCTCCACTTT. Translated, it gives CSANRDRASPLHF.

The CDR3 loop reads CASSSEAGSGTDTQYF. Here the CDR3 DNA reads TGTGCCAGCAGCTCAGAAGCGGGGTCCGGCACAGATACGCAGTATTTT. The chain couples TRBV11-1 to TRBJ2-3, with 7 bases matching TRBD2. V dropped 4 bases and J dropped 1; count of bases not matched to a gene: 8. This CDR3 region has 16 residues. Germline values: CDR1 SGHAT, CDR2 FQDESV (reference sequence).

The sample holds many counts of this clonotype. CDR3 nucleotides: TGTGCCAGCAGCCCCCGGGACCTCCCTTCCGAGCAGTACTTC. Its protein is CASSPRDLPSEQYF. The chain uses TRBV11-3 and TRBJ2-7; tentatively, D is TRBD1 or TRBD2 (5 bases each). V lost 5 bases, J lost 6 bases, and 17 bases lay in between. The CDR3 is 14 amino acids. Germline V gene sequence: CDR1 SGHNT, CDR2 YENEEA.

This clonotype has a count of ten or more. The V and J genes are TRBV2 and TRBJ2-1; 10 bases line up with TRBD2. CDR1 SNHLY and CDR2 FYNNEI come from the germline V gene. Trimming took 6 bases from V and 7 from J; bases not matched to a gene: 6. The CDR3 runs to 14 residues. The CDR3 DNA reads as TGTGCCAGCAGGGTAACTAGCGGGACGAATGAGCAGTTCTTC. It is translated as CASRVTSGTNEQFF.

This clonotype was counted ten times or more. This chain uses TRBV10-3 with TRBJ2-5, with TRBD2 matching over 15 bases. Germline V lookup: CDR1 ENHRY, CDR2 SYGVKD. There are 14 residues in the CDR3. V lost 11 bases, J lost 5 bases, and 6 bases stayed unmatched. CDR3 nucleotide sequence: TGTGCCGTCGGACTAGCGGGAGGGCCGGAGACCCAGTACTTC. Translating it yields CAVGLAGGPETQYF.